This TCR beta chain was sequenced during a study of blood T cell repertoires in COVID-19. Turning to the study itself: T cells, B-cell-depleted T cells, or PBMCs provided the cDNA or gDNA that served as material.

Assay: immunoSEQ multiplex PCR; the TCRdb copy retains only in-frame clones and omits some. The data contain about 160,000 clones, roughly 86% of them seen just once; the ten biggest clones take up around 15%. This CDR3 is 15 amino acids long. V lost 6 bases and J lost 1, with 13 bases in between. Germline V CDR1 and CDR2: LNHDA, SQIVND (reference sequence). The receptor was derived from a human donor with acute or convalescent COVID-19. The donor label of this sample is uncertain. Source material: peripheral blood. The chain links TRBV19 to TRBJ1-5, with D perhaps TRBD1 (6 bases). CDR3 in amino acids: CASRKGGTSNQPQHF. CDR3 bases: TGTGCCAGTAGAAAGGGGGGGACAAGCAATCAGCCCCAGCATTTT.